What follows are 24 T cell receptor beta chains derived from one specimen sequenced in a study of blood T cells in healthy people across ages. A second PCR of 7 to 11 cycles used a sample-barcoded 5' primer and a J-beta primer mix. One entry per CDR3 protein, called by TCRdb with MiXCR from the 5' RACE reads. In the table there are some 940,000 distinct CDR3 sequences, 25% to 30% of which are singletons. Separately, the same data were catalogued under a study of T cells of mothers and their children.

The specimen sequenced was blood. These receptors were taken from a middle-aged woman in good health.

This clonotype was recorded a few times. The chain recombines TRBV4-1 with TRBJ1-1; 7 bases match TRBD1. CDR1 and CDR2 from the germline V gene are MGHRA and YSYEKL. The junction had 12 bases not matched to a gene; V was cut back by 3 bases and J by 2 bases. CDR3 length: 17 amino acids. The CDR3 loop is CASSQTFLRDRNTEAFF. The CDR3, as DNA: TGCGCCAGCAGCCAGACGTTTCTCCGGGACAGAAACACTGAAGCTTTCTTT.

The CDR3 protein is CASSPTRISGNTIYF. The CDR3 region has the DNA TGTGCCAGCAGTCCTACACGGATCTCTGGAAACACCATATATTTT. The chain links TRBV2 to TRBJ1-3, with unresolved D. The length of the CDR3 is 15 residues. Germline loops: CDR1 SNHLY, CDR2 FYNNEI. V dropped 5 bases and J dropped 0 bases, with 11 bases sitting between them. The full variable domain, rest sourced from reference TRBV2 and TRBJ1-3, is EPEVTQTPSHQVTQMGQEVILRCVPISNHLYFYWYRQILGQKVEFLVSFYNNEISEKSEIFDDQFSVERPDGSNFTLKIRSTKLEDSAMYFCASSPTRISGNTIYFGEGSWLTVV.

There are a few counts of this clonotype. V and J are TRBV5-6 and TRBJ1-1; TRBD1 might be the D (5 bases). Trimming stripped 2 bases from V and 8 bases from J, with 16 bases between. This CDR3 comprises 14 residues. The germline V gene encodes CDR1 SGHDT and CDR2 YYEEEE. CDR3 amino acids: CASSFPGSLREAFF. In DNA form, the CDR3 reads TGTGCCAGCAGCTTCCCAGGGAGCTTGAGAGAAGCTTTCTTT.

This clonotype occurred a few times. The genes are TRBV7-2 and TRBJ2-5; 9 nucleotides agree with TRBD2. The CDR3 sequence is 15 residues long. In germline, CDR1 is SGHTA, CDR2 FQGNSA. V gave up 4 bases and J gave up 4 bases; unmatched junction bases: 7. CDR3 DNA sequence: TGTGCCAGCAGCTCTGGGACTAGCTCGAGAGAGACCCAGTACTTC. Translated, it gives CASSSGTSSRETQYF.

The chain joins TRBV29-1 to TRBJ2-5; tentatively, D is TRBD1 (5 bases). Germline loops: CDR1 SQVTM, CDR2 ANQGSEA. The CDR3 is made up of 14 amino acids. Deletions cut 3 bases from V and 0 bases from J, with 11 bases between. CDR3 DNA sequence: TGCAGCGTTGATGTCCCAGGGCACCAAGAGACCCAGTACTTC. Its translation: CSVDVPGHQETQYF. Using reference TRBV29-1 and TRBJ2-5 for the parts outside the CDR3, the full variable domain is SAVISQKPSRDICQRGTSLTIQCQVDSQVTMMFWYRQQPGQSLTLIATANQGSEATYESGFVIDKFPISRPNLTFSTLTVSNMSPEDSSIYLCSVDVPGHQETQYFGPGTRLLVL.

This clonotype has only a few counts. The gene calls are TRBV25-1 and TRBJ1-5; TRBD1 matches 8 bases. Trimming removed 8 bases from V and 9 bases from J; junction bases left unmatched: 6. This CDR3 spans 12 amino acids. Germline loops: CDR1 MGHDK, CDR2 SYGVNS. DNA for the CDR3: TGTGCCAGCTCGACAGGGGTTTGGCCCCAGCATTTT. Translation: CASSTGVWPQHF. Filled out from reference TRBV25-1 and TRBJ1-5, the complete variable domain reads EADIYQTPRYLVIGTGKKITLECSQTMGHDKMYWYQQDPGMELHLIHYSYGVNSTEKGDLSSESTVSRIRTEHFPLTLESARPSHTSQYLCASSTGVWPQHFGDGTRLSIL.

This clonotype has more than one count but fewer than ten. The chain uses TRBV19 and TRBJ2-1; 7 bases are a match to TRBD1. The CDR3 consists of 13 residues. V dropped 2 bases and J dropped 9; count of bases not matched to a gene: 4. Germline V gene lookup returns CDR1 LNHDA and CDR2 SQIVND (reference sequence). The CDR3: CASSISPGGEQFF. Written as DNA, the CDR3 is TGTGCCAGTAGTATATCCCCAGGGGGTGAGCAGTTCTTC.

In this sample, this clonotype turned up many times. CDR3 sequence reads: CASSFGRRPTPQETQYF. In nucleotides, the CDR3 is TGTGCCAGCAGTTTTGGGAGGAGGCCGACACCCCAAGAGACCCAGTACTTC. The chain links TRBV28 to TRBJ2-5, with D possibly TRBD2 on 6 matching bases. There are 17 residues in the CDR3. Germline V gene data show CDR1 as MDHEN and CDR2 as SYDVKM. The ends were cut back, 3 bases at V and 1 base at J, with 18 bases in the middle.

This clonotype was picked up a small number of times. Being one base from a much bigger clone, this may be a read error. The chain combines TRBV29-1 with TRBJ2-4; TRBD1 matches at 9 bases. The CDR3 loop spans 14 amino acids. Trimming took 5 bases from V and 13 from J; bases not matched to a gene: 15. Germline V gene lookup returns CDR1 SQVTM and CDR2 ANQGSEA. CDR3 sequence: CSVHPGQGYHEQYF. The DNA for the CDR3 is TGCAGCGTTCATCCGGGACAGGGTTACCATGAGCAGTACTTC.

Concerning this clonotype: The junction departs from the called germline gene at one end, perhaps through a read error. The CDR3 DNA sequence: TGTGCCAGTAGCTCTAGGAGAACTAATGAAAAACTGTTTTTT. This gives the protein CASSSRRTNEKLFF. The genes are TRBV7-9 and TRBJ1-4; D gene unclear. Germline CDR1 SEHNR, CDR2 FQNEAQ (reference sequence). The CDR3 contains 14 residues.

CDR3 in DNA: TGTGCCCCGACCGGATTAGAAGTGAGCCCCTACAATGAGCAGTACTTC. Its protein is CAPTGLEVSPYNEQYF. The rearrangement links TRBV10-3 to TRBJ2-1; no clear D. The last part of the DNA fits TRBJ2-7 better; the J call may be wrong. Germline lookup yields CDR1 ENHRY and CDR2 SYGVKD. This CDR3 comprises 16 residues.

The sample holds one count of this clonotype. The rearrangement uses TRBV29-1 and TRBJ2-1; D gene uncertain. V was shortened by 2 bases and J by 6 bases, with 5 bases between the two germline ends. Germline V lookup: CDR1 SQVTM, CDR2 ANQGSEA. The CDR3 sequence is 11 residues long. CDR3 nucleotides: TGCAGCGTTGAATTCATCAATGAGCAGTTCTTC. This codes for CSVEFINEQFF.

This clonotype has only a few counts. The chain recombines TRBV12-5 with TRBJ2-1; 9 bases fit TRBD1. Looked up from germline, CDR1 is LGHNT and CDR2 is FRNRAP. V shed 6 bases, J shed 8 bases, and the junction held 8 bases outside the gene matches. The CDR3 extends over 14 amino acids. The CDR3 region is CASGGDRAWHEQFF. The CDR3, as DNA: TGTGCTAGTGGAGGGGACAGGGCTTGGCATGAGCAGTTCTTC.

A few counts support this clonotype. The gene calls are TRBV29-1 and TRBJ1-2; no definite D call. The CDR3 runs 11 residues. Germline loops: CDR1 SQVTM, CDR2 ANQGSEA. Deletions cut 4 bases from V and 8 bases from J, with 11 bases between. The DNA of the CDR3 is TGCAGCGTTGTACGAGCTTGGGGCTACACCTTC. Encoded protein: CSVVRAWGYTF.

The rearrangement joins TRBV4-1 to TRBJ2-4; D uncertain. This CDR3 is built from 14 residues. V gave up 0 bases and J gave up 6 bases, with 9 bases separating them. Germline values: CDR1 MGHRA, CDR2 YSYEKL. CDR3 in DNA: TGCGCCAGCAGCCAAGATGCTGGGGTAAACATTCAGTACTTC. Residues: CASSQDAGVNIQYF.

The chain carries TRBV24-1 and TRBJ2-1, with D tentatively TRBD2 (6 bases). From germline, CDR1 is KGHDR and CDR2 SFDVKD. The CDR3 sequence is 13 residues long. The V and J ends lost 9 bases and 2 bases respectively, with 10 bases between them. DNA for the CDR3: TGTGCCACCGGCCCGGGGGCCTACAATGAGCAGTTCTTC. Translation: CATGPGAYNEQFF.

This chain's CDR3 is CASSLDRKPYEQYF. The DNA for the CDR3 is TGTGCCAGCAGTTTAGACCGGAAGCCCTACGAGCAGTACTTC. The chain is built from TRBV28 and TRBJ2-7; D uncertain. Trimming left V 2 bases short and J 2 bases short, with 10 bases between. The CDR3 contains 14 residues. Germline CDR1 and CDR2: MDHEN and SYDVKM.

This clonotype was detected many times. This chain uses TRBV6-6 with TRBJ1-2; D gene ambiguous. CDR1 is MNHNY and CDR2 is SVGAGI in the germline V gene (reference sequence). The CDR3 runs 14 residues. Trimming stripped 6 bases from V and 2 bases from J, with 13 bases between. CDR3 sequence (DNA): TGTGCCAGCAGGAACGGCGGGCTGAACTATGGCTACACCTTC. Protein product: CASRNGGLNYGYTF.

There are a few counts of this clonotype. V and J are TRBV19 and TRBJ1-5; D is uncertain. V was trimmed by 3 bases and J by 7 bases, leaving 10 bases between them. CDR3 length equals 13 residues. CDR1 and CDR2 (germline): LNHDA, SQIVND (reference sequence). CDR3 nucleotides: TGTGCCAGTAGTATCACCCGGGAGCAGCCCCAGCATTTT. It translates to CASSITREQPQHF.

This clonotype is a singleton in its sample. The chain employs TRBV12-3 or TRBV12-4 and TRBJ2-7, with D possibly matching TRBD1 (5 bases). Trimming took 5 bases from V and 9 from J, leaving 23 bases between them. The CDR3 contains 15 residues. CDR3 sequence reads: CASSPQAASPWRQYF. The DNA for the CDR3 is TGTGCCAGCAGTCCACAGGCTGCCTCCCCGTGGAGGCAGTACTTC.

Ten or more counts support this clonotype. The DNA for the CDR3 is TGTGCCACCAGCATAACAGGGGTTGAGCAGTACTTC. As protein: CATSITGVEQYF. V is TRBV15 and J is TRBJ2-7; TRBD1 matches 7 bases. CDR1 is LNHNV and CDR2 is YYDKDF in the germline V gene (reference sequence). V gave up 4 bases and J gave up 7 bases; unmatched junction bases: 4. The CDR3 sequence is 12 residues long.

There are many counts of this clonotype. The chain has TRBV4-1 and TRBJ2-7, with D perhaps TRBD1 (6 bases). This CDR3 has 15 amino acids. CDR1 MGHRA and CDR2 YSYEKL come from the germline V gene. V gave up 1 base and J gave up 4 bases, with 14 bases separating them. CDR3 sequence reads: CASSQASGGLYEQYF. The CDR3 DNA follows: TGCGCCAGCAGCCAAGCTAGTGGGGGCTTGTACGAGCAGTACTTC.

This clonotype was recorded many times. The chain carries TRBV29-1 and TRBJ2-1; the match to TRBD1 covers 7 bases. CDR3 length: 14 amino acids. The junction had 4 bases not matched to a gene; V was cut back by 1 base and J by 4 bases. CDR1 and CDR2 (germline): SQVTM, ANQGSEA. The chain's CDR3 is CSVEGWGQYNEQFF. The CDR3 nucleotides read TGCAGCGTTGAAGGTTGGGGACAGTACAATGAGCAGTTCTTC.

This clonotype occurred many times. This rearrangement joins TRBV5-1 to TRBJ2-7, with 8 bases matching TRBD2. J was trimmed by 2 bases and V by 0 bases; bases with no gene match: 1. From germline, CDR1 is SGHRS and CDR2 YFSETQ. This CDR3 region has 14 residues. This CDR3 reads CASSLVAGTYEQYF. CDR3 nucleotide sequence: TGCGCCAGCAGCTTGGTAGCGGGGACCTACGAGCAGTACTTC.